The 9 T cell receptor beta chains below all came from one sample that was sequenced in a study of tumor and adjacent non-tumor tissue in lung cancer (dated by TCRdb to 2017 to 2018). Library preparation used multiplex PCR. Sequencing was carried out with an Illumina HiSeq 2500. TCRbeta libraries were built by three rounds of nested PCR using primers (Table S4), following protocols modified from ARM-PCR. TCRdb reran the public reads through fastp at Q25 and MiXCR, keeping productive beta chains. Entries are consolidated by CDR3 protein sequence, retaining the most common genes and DNA. The sample data list 85,000 or so distinct CDR3 sequences, and under 80% of these were observed just once. Just over 20% of the sample rests with the top ten. Bulk unsorted tissue served as the source for RNA extraction, and RNA quality was assessed using a NanoDrop ND-1000 and an Agilent 2100. Distant non-tumor tissue taken more than 3 cm from the tumor edge was used as the normal lung sample.

Material: distant non-tumor lung tissue. The receptor set was obtained from a woman aged 45-65 years with non-small cell lung cancer.

Comment on this clonotype: The conserved closing phenylalanine or tryptophan is absent in this CDR3, likely reflecting a read error. The genes are TRBV6-6 and TRBJ2-7, with 9 bases lining up with TRBD1. CDR3 length: 14 residues. J lost 4 bases, V lost 7 bases, and 8 bases had no gene match. The germline V gene has CDR1 MNHNY and CDR2 SVGAGI (reference sequence). The CDR3 nucleotides are TGTGCCAGCAACATACCGGGACAGGGATACGAGCAGTACTTG. This gives the protein CASNIPGQGYEQYL.

This chain connects TRBV11-2 to TRBJ1-2; D gene uncertain. Germline CDR1 SGHAT, CDR2 FQNNGV. The CDR3 has 14 amino acids. V was trimmed by 5 bases and J by 4 bases, leaving 14 bases between them. The CDR3 bases are TGTGCCAGCAGCACACCTGTGAGACTCTATGGCTACACCTTC. Translation: CASSTPVRLYGYTF.

The chain couples TRBV10-3 to TRBJ2-3; D is unresolved. Per germline, CDR1 ENHRY and CDR2 SYGVKD. The CDR3 totals 16 residues. The V and J ends lost 0 bases and 4 bases respectively, with 14 bases between them. Here the CDR3 reads CAISESGRQDSDTQYF. The CDR3 coding sequence is TGTGCCATCAGTGAGTCGGGAAGACAAGACTCAGATACGCAGTATTTT.

Note on this clonotype: The junction departs from germline at one end; a sequencing error may be responsible. The V and J genes are TRBV4-2 and TRBJ1-1; D is perhaps TRBD1 (6 bases). Germline V gene sequence: CDR1 LGHNA, CDR2 YNFKEQ. The CDR3 covers 14 residues. The CDR3 coding sequence is TGTGTCAGCAGCGTGTGGGACATGAACACTGAAGCTTTCTTT. It yields the protein CVSSVWDMNTEAFF.

Concerning this clonotype: It may be a read error: a sequence one base away is much more abundant. The genes are TRBV5-6 and TRBJ2-7; D remains ambiguous. Germline lookup yields CDR1 SGHDT and CDR2 YYEEEE. The CDR3 length is 12 residues. V shed 0 bases and J shed 4 bases, with 5 bases lying between them. Here the CDR3 reads CASSLEGYEQYF. CDR3 bases: TGTGCCAGCAGCTTGGAAGGGTACGAGCAGTACTTC.

For this clonotype: Germline and junction disagree at one end, which may indicate a read error. This chain connects TRBV6-2 or TRBV6-3 to TRBJ2-2, with 7 bases that match TRBD1. Germline V gene lookup returns CDR1 MNHEY and CDR2 SVGEGT. This CDR3 is 15 amino acids long. CDR3 in DNA: TGTGCCAGCAGTCGACAGGGAGCCGTCACCGGGGAGCTATTTTTT. This translates into CASSRQGAVTGELFF.

Regarding this clonotype: One junction end does not reproduce the germline sequence, and a read error may be involved. V and J are TRBV28 and TRBJ2-2; either TRBD1 or TRBD2 may supply D (5 bases each). The germline V gene has CDR1 MDHEN and CDR2 SYDVKM. The CDR3 runs to 15 residues. CDR3 DNA: TGTGTCAGCAGTTTATCTAGAGGGGTATCCGGGGAGCTATTTTTT. It translates to CVSSLSRGVSGELFF.

With respect to this clonotype: One end of the junction fails to match germline, which may point to a read error. The chain joins TRBV30 to TRBJ2-7; D is possibly TRBD2 (7 bases). The CDR3 consists of 13 residues. CDR1 GTSNPN and CDR2 SVGIG come from the germline V gene (reference sequence). The CDR3, as DNA: TGTGCCTGGAGGGGCGGGGGCTCCTACGAGCATTACTTC. Translating gives CAWRGGGSYEHYF.

This clonotype occurred a few times. At one end the junction does not follow the germline gene, possibly because of a read error. This chain links TRBV10-3 with TRBJ2-5; 11 nucleotides line up with TRBD1. The CDR3 extends over 15 amino acids. CDR1 ENHRY and CDR2 SYGVKD come from the germline V gene. CDR3 amino acids: CAISEGQGVRETHYF. DNA for the CDR3: TGTGCCATCAGCGAGGGACAGGGGGTAAGGGAGACCCATTACTTC.